This TCR beta chain is from a study of T cell responses to AZD1222 COVID-19 vaccine. Germline V gene lookup returns CDR1 LNHDA and CDR2 SQIVND (reference sequence). The V end was cut by 4 bases, the J end by 2 bases, with 18 bases between. This CDR3 has 17 residues. Measured with immunoSEQ multiplex PCR; TCRdb has only the in-frame clones, and not every one. Altogether about 120,000 clones are present, approximately 85% being singletons, with the ten largest covering about 8.6%. With respect to this clone: Its target is unknown.

Regarding the study as a whole: Reportedly, nearly half the spike-specific TCRs target unmutated variant regions. At 160-218 and 743-854, vaccine-associated CD4 TCRs were dominant, and they spanned spike.

The chain carries TRBV19 and TRBJ1-5, with D perhaps TRBD1 (5 bases). The receptor was isolated from an adult in good health. Material: peripheral blood, obtained on day 0 of AZD1222 vaccination. The CDR3 region is CASSTLLGVAGNQPQHF. The CDR3 DNA reads TGTGCCAGTAGTACATTGCTAGGGGTCGCAGGCAATCAGCCCCAGCATTTT.